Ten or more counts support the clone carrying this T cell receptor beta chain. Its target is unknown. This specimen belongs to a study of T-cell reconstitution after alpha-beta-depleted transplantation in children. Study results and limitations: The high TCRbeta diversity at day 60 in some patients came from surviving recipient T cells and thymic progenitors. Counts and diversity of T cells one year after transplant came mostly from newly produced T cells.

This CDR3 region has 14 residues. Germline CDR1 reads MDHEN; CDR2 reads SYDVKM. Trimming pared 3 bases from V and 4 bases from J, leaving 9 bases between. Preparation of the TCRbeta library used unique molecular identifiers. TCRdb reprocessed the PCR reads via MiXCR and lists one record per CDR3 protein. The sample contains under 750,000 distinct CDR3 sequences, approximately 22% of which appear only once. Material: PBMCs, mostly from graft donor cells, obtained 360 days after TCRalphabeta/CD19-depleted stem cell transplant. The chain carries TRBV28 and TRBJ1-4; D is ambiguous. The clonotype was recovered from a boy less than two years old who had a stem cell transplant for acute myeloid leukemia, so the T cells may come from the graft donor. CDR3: CASSLAQLNEKLFF. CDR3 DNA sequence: TGTGCCAGCAGTTTGGCCCAGCTTAATGAAAAACTGTTTTTT.